The clone carrying this T cell receptor (beta chain) has a single count. These data originate in a study of T cell responses to AZD1222 COVID-19 vaccine. The CDR3 sequence is 13 residues long. CDR1 is GTSNPN and CDR2 is SVGIG in the germline V gene (reference sequence). Losses at the gene ends were 5 bases for V and 1 base for J; bases not matched to a gene: 1. The table came from immunoSEQ multiplex PCR; TCRdb's copy has only in-frame clones and leaves some out. The sample records about 180,000 clones, around 90% being singletons. This receptor was identified in an adult in good health. This chain connects TRBV30 to TRBJ2-3; TRBD2 aligns across 9 bases. Source: peripheral blood, taken on day 0 of AZD1222 vaccination. The CDR3 sequence is CAWVAGGTDTQYF. CDR3 DNA sequence: TGTGCCTGGGTAGCGGGGGGCACAGATACGCAGTATTTT. Supplemented by reference TRBV30 and TRBJ2-3, the full variable domain reads SQTIHQWPATLVQPVGSPLSLECTVEGTSNPNLYWYRQAAGRGLQLLFYSVGIGQISSEVPQNLSASRPQDRQFILSSKKLLLSDSGFYLCAWVAGGTDTQYFGPGTRLTVL.